This T cell receptor (beta chain) was observed in a study of identical twins. General study findings and limits: Recombination models fit unrelated individuals' TCR alpha sharing but underestimated twins'. Abundant beta clonotypes from cord blood had fewer insertions, unlike memory repertoires, which showed none. Researchers reported weaker excess twin sharing in beta out-of-frame sequences.

Each CDR3 protein gets one entry after TCRdb re-called the 5' RACE reads with MiXCR. Of over 200,000 distinct CDR3 sequences in the sample, approximately 10% were seen once. Trimming took off 4 bases at V and 0 bases at J, with 12 bases between the two ends. Germline lookup yields CDR1 SQVTM and CDR2 ANQGSEA. The CDR3 length is 14 residues. The sample holds many counts of this clonotype. The antigen is undetermined. The receptor was derived from a man in his fifties or sixties in good health. The sequenced sample consisted of memory T cells sorted from blood. V and J are TRBV29-1 and TRBJ1-1; D possibly corresponds to TRBD1 (5 bases). The CDR3 spells CSVGAGGLNTEAFF. CDR3 bases: TGCAGCGTTGGCGCGGGGGGTTTGAACACTGAAGCTTTCTTT.